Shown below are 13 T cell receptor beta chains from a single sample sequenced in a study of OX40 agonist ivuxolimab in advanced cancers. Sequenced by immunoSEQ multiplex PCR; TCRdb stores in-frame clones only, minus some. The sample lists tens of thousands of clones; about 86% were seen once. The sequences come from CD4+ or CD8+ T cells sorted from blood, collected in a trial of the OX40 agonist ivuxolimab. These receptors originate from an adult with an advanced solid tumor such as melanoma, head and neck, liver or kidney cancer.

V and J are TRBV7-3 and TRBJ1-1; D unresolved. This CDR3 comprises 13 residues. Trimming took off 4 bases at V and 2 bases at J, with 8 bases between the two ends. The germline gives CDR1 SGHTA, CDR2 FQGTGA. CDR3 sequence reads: CASSSALNTEAFF. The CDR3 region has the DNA TGTGCCAGCAGCTCGGCGCTTAACACTGAAGCTTTCTTT. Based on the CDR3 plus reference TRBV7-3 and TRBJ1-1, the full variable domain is GAGVSQTPSNKVTEKGKYVELRCDPISGHTALYWYRQSLGQGPEFLIYFQGTGAADDSGLPNDRFFAVRPEGSVSTLKIQRTERGDSAVYLCASSSALNTEAFFGQGTRLTVV.

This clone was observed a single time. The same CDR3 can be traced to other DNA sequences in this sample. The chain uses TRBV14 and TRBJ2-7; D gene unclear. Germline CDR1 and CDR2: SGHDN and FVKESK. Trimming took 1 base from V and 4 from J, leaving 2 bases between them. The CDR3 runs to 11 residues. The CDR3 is CASSQGYEQYF. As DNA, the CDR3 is TGTGCCAGCAGCCAAGGGTACGAGCAGTACTTC.

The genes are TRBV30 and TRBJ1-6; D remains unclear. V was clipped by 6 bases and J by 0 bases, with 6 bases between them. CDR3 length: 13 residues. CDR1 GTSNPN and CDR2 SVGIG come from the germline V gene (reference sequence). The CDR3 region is CACSSSYNSPLHF. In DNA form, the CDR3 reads TGTGCCTGCTCGAGCTCCTATAATTCACCCCTCCACTTT.

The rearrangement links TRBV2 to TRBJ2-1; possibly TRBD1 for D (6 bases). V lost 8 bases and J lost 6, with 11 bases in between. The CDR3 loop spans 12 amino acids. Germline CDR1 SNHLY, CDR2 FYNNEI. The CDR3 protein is CASWSGVNEQFF. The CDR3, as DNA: TGTGCCAGCTGGTCAGGGGTCAATGAGCAGTTCTTC.

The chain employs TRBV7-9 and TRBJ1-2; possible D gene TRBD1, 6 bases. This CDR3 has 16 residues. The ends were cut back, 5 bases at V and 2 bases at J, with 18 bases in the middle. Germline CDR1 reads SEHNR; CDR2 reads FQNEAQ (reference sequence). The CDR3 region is CASSRGTGTPNYGYTF. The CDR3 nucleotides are TGTGCCAGCAGCCGGGGTACCGGGACACCGAACTATGGCTACACCTTC.

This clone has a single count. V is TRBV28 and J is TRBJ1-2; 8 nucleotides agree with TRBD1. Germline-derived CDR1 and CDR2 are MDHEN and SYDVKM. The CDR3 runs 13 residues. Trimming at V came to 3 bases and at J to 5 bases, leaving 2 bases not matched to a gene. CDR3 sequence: CASSLRTGYGYTF. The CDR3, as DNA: TGTGCCAGCAGTTTGAGGACAGGGTATGGCTACACCTTC.

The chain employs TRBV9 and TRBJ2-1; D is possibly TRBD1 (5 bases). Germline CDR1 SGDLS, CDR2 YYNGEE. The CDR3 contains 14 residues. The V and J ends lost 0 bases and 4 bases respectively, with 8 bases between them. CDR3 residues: CASSVVSGYNEQFF. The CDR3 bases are TGTGCCAGCAGCGTAGTATCAGGGTACAATGAGCAGTTCTTC.

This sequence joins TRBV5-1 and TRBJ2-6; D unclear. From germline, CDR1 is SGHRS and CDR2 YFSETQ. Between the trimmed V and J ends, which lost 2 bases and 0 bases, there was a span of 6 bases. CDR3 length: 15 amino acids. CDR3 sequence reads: CASSFLNSGANVLTF. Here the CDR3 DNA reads TGCGCCAGCAGCTTTCTCAACTCTGGGGCCAACGTCCTGACTTTC.

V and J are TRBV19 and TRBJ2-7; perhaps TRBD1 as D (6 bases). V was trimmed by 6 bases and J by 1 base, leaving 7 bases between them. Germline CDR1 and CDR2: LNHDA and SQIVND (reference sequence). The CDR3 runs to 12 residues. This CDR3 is CASRQGSYEQYF. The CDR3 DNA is TGTGCCAGTAGACAGGGATCCTACGAGCAGTACTTC.

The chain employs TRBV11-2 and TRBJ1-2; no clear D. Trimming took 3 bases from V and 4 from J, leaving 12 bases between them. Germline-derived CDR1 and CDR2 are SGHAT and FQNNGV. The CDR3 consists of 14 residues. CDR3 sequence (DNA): TGTGCCAGCAGCTTGAAGTTGGCAGGCTATGGCTACACCTTC. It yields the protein CASSLKLAGYGYTF.

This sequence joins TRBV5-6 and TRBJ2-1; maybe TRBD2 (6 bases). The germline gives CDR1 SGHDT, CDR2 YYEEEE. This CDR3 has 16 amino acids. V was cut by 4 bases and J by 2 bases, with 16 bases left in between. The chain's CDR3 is CASSIRDLKTYNEQFF. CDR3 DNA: TGTGCCAGCAGCATCAGGGACTTAAAAACCTACAATGAGCAGTTCTTC.

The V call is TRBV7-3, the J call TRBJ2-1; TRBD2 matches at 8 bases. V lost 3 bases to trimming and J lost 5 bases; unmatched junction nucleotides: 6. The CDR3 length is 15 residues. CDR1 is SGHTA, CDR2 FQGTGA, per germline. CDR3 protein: CASSFLAGKNNEQFF. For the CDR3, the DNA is TGTGCCAGCAGCTTTCTAGCGGGTAAAAACAATGAGCAGTTCTTC.

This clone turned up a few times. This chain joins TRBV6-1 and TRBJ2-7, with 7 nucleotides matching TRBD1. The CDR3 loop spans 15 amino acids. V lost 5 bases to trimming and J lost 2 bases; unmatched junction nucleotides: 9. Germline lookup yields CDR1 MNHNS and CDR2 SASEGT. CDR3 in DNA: TGTGCCAGCAGTAAACAGGGGAACTGGGCCTACGAGCAGTACTTC. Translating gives CASSKQGNWAYEQYF.